This T cell receptor beta chain was identified in a study of shared clonotypes between healthy human individuals (dated by TCRdb to 2020 to 2022). About the investigation overall: The cohort comprised a couple of women and a few men aged 18 to 49 years. Leukapheresis yielded between about 0.85 and 10 billion PBMCs per donor. Per donor, three plates each were used for CD4 naive and CD4 memory, two for CD8 naive, and one for CD8 memory. To increase sequencing depth and limit assay-specific biases, TCR repertoire library preparation and sequencing were carried out by different laboratories using diverse techniques. To estimate repertoire size and how much clonotype sharing occurs between individuals, the study deeply sequenced the blood TCR repertoires of roughly 5 healthy adults. Summary of the overall study and its limitations: About 4.5% of naive CD4, roughly 3.6% of naive CD8, approximately 2.2% of memory CD4, and 0.4% of memory CD8 clonotypes were shared across four donors. Sampling was limited to blood, and TCR repertoires in tissue likely differ from TCR repertoires in blood. Pairwise subsampling led to the expectation that sequencing depth would affect the degree of clonotype sharing among donors. Naive subsets generally had larger estimated clonotype richness than memory subsets did. Clonotypes shared by all four sorted-subset donors showed higher generation probabilities than non-shared clonotypes. Rarefaction of sorted-subset datasets indicated incomplete sequencing despite the large sequencing depth. The genetic and exposure-history diversity represented was limited by the small number of donors.

CD8 naive samples were CD45RO-negative cells positively selected for CCR7, giving a CD45RA+CCR7+ population that excluded TemRA cells. Donors were healthy HIV-negative adults with no recently reported acute infections or vaccinations. All donors were Caucasian adults living in Nashville, Tennessee, USA. After blood collection by leukapheresis, PBMCs were isolated using Ficoll-Histopaque density gradient centrifugation and then cryopreserved in the vapor phase of liquid nitrogen. Analytical flow cytometry was used to check the purity and quantity of every magnetically sorted T cell population. Genomic DNA was isolated from every sorted fraction and measured by UV absorbance on a Nanodrop 2000c. The CDR3, cysteine through phenylalanine, is 15 amino acids long. Only the CDR3 part of the read is kept: 45 bases, read in frame from the first base. CDR1 and CDR2, looked up from the germline V gene, are SGHDN and FVKESK. Ends trimmed: V by 3 bases, J by 6 bases; bases unmatched to a gene: 6.

Using the deep immunoSEQ assay, TCR CDR3 regions were amplified from genomic DNA by multiplex PCR. For each cell subset, the extracted genomic DNA was distributed evenly across all wells of several immunoSEQ 96-well plates, and each plate served as one replicate. Each replicate PCR for sorted subsets received around 0.2 ug genomic DNA, equal to roughly 29,000 T cell genomes. Purified libraries were measured with a Qubit 3.0 fluorometer, size-checked on a Bioanalyzer 2100, and measured again with the KAPA Library Quantification kit. Each immunoSEQ 96-well plate was sequenced on its own single-read 150-cycle Illumina NextSeq 550 flow cell. From the authors' description of their analysis: Because the immunoSEQ output included only junctional sequences and no quality scores, the filtering could not be the same as the filtering used for full-length reads. To assign V/J genes and CDR3, sequences were annotated against IMGT germline references using PyIR, a Python wrapper for IgBLAST v1.9. Reads were filtered out if the reads had weak V/J assignments (E-value above 1e-6), no CDR3, stop codons, out-of-frame junctions, or ambiguous translated residues. A V3J clonotype was defined by an identical inferred V gene, J gene, and CDR3 amino acid sequence. Percentage overlap between repertoires was computed as shared unique clonotypes divided by the size of the smaller repertoire. Repertoire richness was assessed with RTK rarefaction, the Chao1 estimator, and Recon v2.1 estimates of unobserved clonotypes. Generation probabilities for all TCRbeta clonotypes obtained by the gDNA method from a few donors were computed using OLGA. TCRdb provides this immuneACCESS table in a form limited to in-frame rearrangements. Some clones are lacking; in checked studies, under half of them reflect an unresolved V gene, and why the rest are absent is not known. V, J and clone size were drawn from that table, and D and trimming were deduced from the DNA. The sample records about 2,200,000 clones, 90% to 95% of which are singletons. Together, the top ten hold roughly 1.7% of the sample.

Comment on this clone: Its target antigen remains unknown. No per-base quality is available; no much larger clone lies one base away.

This clonotype was obtained from a man aged 18 to 30 in good health. Some clones in this sample may be carry-over from other donors' samples. The chain is encoded by TRBV14 joined to TRBJ2-1; TRBD1 agrees with 9 junctional bases. The source material was naive CD8+ T cells from PBMCs. This specimen's cell subset or site label, interpreted: CD45RA+CCR7+. The CDR3 amino acid sequence is: CASSHYRGPSNEQFF. The DNA sequence follows: TGTGCCAGCAGCCACTACAGGGGGCCATCCAATGAGCAGTTCTTC.